This T cell receptor beta chain emerged from a study of Graves' ophthalmopathy and Graves' hyperthyroidism. Investigators amplified TCR beta CDR3 regions from RNA transcripts. The first-round RT-PCR employed HTBI primers together with the Qiagen OneStep RT-PCR kit. A multiplex PCR was then performed as the second round. MiXCR, applied by TCRdb to the multiplex PCR reads, yields one record per CDR3 protein. Of around 590,000 distinct CDR3 sequences listed, 39% are singletons. Study conclusions and caveats: Blood contained most expanded thyroid clonotypes exceeding 0.001 frequency. For separating ophthalmopathy from stable hyperthyroidism, a 13-signature model gave roughly 90% sensitivity and about 82% specificity. Both an approximately 69% sensitivity and an approximately 76% specificity characterized the model's predictions of ophthalmopathy progression.

Trimming took off 0 bases at V and 0 bases at J, with 8 bases between the two ends. Germline CDR1 reads MNHEY; CDR2 reads SVGAGI. The CDR3 is 15 amino acids. This clonotype was counted ten times or more. Its antigen is as yet unknown. The V and J genes are TRBV6-5 and TRBJ1-2; no clear D. This clonotype was obtained from an adult man with Graves' hyperthyroidism. Sequenced: peripheral blood or thyroid tissue (not recorded which). In nucleotides, the CDR3 is TGTGCCAGCAGTTACTCGACCGGATCTAACTATGGCTACACCTTC. Protein: CASSYSTGSNYGYTF.